The rows below give T cell receptor beta chains drawn from one sample of a study of blood T cell repertoires in COVID-19. Generated by immunoSEQ multiplex PCR, the TCRdb table keeps only in-frame clones and is missing some. Of around 210,000 clones in the sample, under 85% were seen once. The specimen was peripheral blood. Receptor source: a woman of 80 years or more with COVID-19, enrolled during active disease. CDR3s include the opening cysteine and the closing phenylalanine or tryptophan. The order of the fields is clone size, D gene, J gene, V gene, CDR3 DNA, CDR3 protein. D genes are given only for firm matches. Not all rows give a size; the values are once, few, many and, for expanded clones, a class.

size: few
D: TRBD2
J: TRBJ2-1
V: TRBV7-3
DNA: TGTGCCAGCAGCATTAGCGGGAGGGCCCGGTTAAATGAGCAGTTCTTC
CDR3: CASSISGRARLNEQFF

size: few
D: NA
J: TRBJ1-2
V: TRBV4-2
DNA: TGTGCCAGCAGCCAAGACCTACCGGGACAAACTGGCTACACCTTC
CDR3: CASSQDLPGQTGYTF

size: NA
D: NA
J: TRBJ2-7
V: TRBV4-2
DNA: TGTGCCAGCAGCCAATCGAGGGGGGGTCGAGACGAGCAGTACTTC
CDR3: CASSQSRGGRDEQYF

size: NA
D: TRBD2
J: TRBJ2-3
V: TRBV28
DNA: TGTGTCGCGACCGGGCTAGCGGGGATCACAGATACGCAGTATTTT
CDR3: CVATGLAGITDTQYF

size: NA
D: TRBD1
J: TRBJ2-2
V: TRBV5-4
DNA: TGTGCCAGCAGCTTGAGGACAGGGGCCGGGGAGCTGTTTTTT
CDR3: CASSLRTGAGELFF

size: NA
D: NA
J: TRBJ1-2
V: TRBV14
DNA: TGTGCCAGCAGCCAAGTAGGGACTACCCCCAGGGTCACCTTC
CDR3: CASSQVGTTPRVTF

size: NA
D: NA
J: TRBJ2-7
V: TRBV5-8
DNA: TGTGCCAGCAGCTTGGGGAGGGGAGCAGAACCCTACGAGCAGTACTTC
CDR3: CASSLGRGAEPYEQYF

size: NA
D: NA
J: TRBJ2-1
V: TRBV29-1
DNA: TGCAGCGTTCCTGGGAGATCCTACAATGAGCAGTTCTTC
CDR3: CSVPGRSYNEQFF

size: NA
D: NA
J: TRBJ1-2
V: TRBV12-3/TRBV12-4
DNA: TGTGCCAGCAGGGAACCGGCGGTGGGCTACACCTTC
CDR3: CASREPAVGYTF

size: NA
D: TRBD2
J: TRBJ2-3
V: TRBV7-6
DNA: TGTGCCAGCAGCCCGCGCTCGACTAGCGGGGGGAACACAGATACGCAGTATTTT
CDR3: CASSPRSTSGGNTDTQYF

size: NA
D: TRBD1
J: TRBJ1-1
V: TRBV19
DNA: TGTGCCAGTAGTATCAAAGGACAGGGGTTAGGTGAAGCTTTCTTT
CDR3: CASSIKGQGLGEAFF